Here is one T cell receptor (beta chain) with its context. This sample is part of a study of blood T cell repertoires in COVID-19. Original handling: Estimation of nucleated cell counts was performed using reference gene primer amplification. Produced via immunoSEQ multiplex PCR; TCRdb's table is partial and in-frame only. V, J and clone size were drawn from that table, and D and trimming were deduced from the DNA. The sample records approximately 230,000 clones, around 88% being singletons. The CDR3 has 11 amino acids. Germline V gene data show CDR1 as GTSNPN and CDR2 as SVGIG (reference sequence). V lost 2 bases to trimming and J lost 5 bases, with 6 bases between them.

This chain joins TRBV30 and TRBJ1-2; D ambiguous. Material: PBMCs or T cells enriched from blood (not recorded which). This clonotype was sampled from a woman aged 25 to 39 who had recovered from COVID-19. The CDR3 nucleotides read TGTGCCTGGAGTACATCGTATGGCTACACCTTC. Its protein product is CAWSTSYGYTF.